This TCR beta chain was recovered during a study of T cells in Graves' hyperthyroidism and ophthalmopathy. Findings of the study overall: The model anticipated ophthalmopathy a median 6.5 months pre-onset. Researchers found most expanded thyroid clonotypes above 0.001 in blood as well.

Amplification targeted TCR beta CDR3 regions from RNA transcripts. HTBI primers were employed in a first-round RT-PCR of the TCR CDR3. MiXCR was run by TCRdb on the multiplex PCR reads, yielding one entry per CDR3 protein. The sample comprises fewer than 750,000 distinct CDR3 sequences, about 14% of which are singletons, and roughly an eighth rests with the top ten. CDR3 length equals 16 residues. Looked up from germline, CDR1 is MNHEY and CDR2 is SVGEGT. With V trimmed by 5 bases and J by 5 bases, 12 bases remained unmatched. Duration under 3 months, a NOSPECS grade of at least 4, and a Clinical Activity Score of at least 3 characterized the ophthalmopathy patients. Patients with uncontrolled infections, other autoimmune diseases, pregnancy or lactation were excluded. This clonotype was found many times. Its antigen remains unknown.

The chain uses TRBV6-2 or TRBV6-3 and TRBJ2-7, with 10 nucleotides matching TRBD1. The receptor was isolated from a woman in her forties or fifties with Graves' ophthalmopathy. The sequenced sample consisted of blood. CDR3 sequence (DNA): TGTGCCAGCAGTCCCTATCGGGACAGGGGTCGCGACGAGCAGTACTTC. It specifies CASSPYRDRGRDEQYF.